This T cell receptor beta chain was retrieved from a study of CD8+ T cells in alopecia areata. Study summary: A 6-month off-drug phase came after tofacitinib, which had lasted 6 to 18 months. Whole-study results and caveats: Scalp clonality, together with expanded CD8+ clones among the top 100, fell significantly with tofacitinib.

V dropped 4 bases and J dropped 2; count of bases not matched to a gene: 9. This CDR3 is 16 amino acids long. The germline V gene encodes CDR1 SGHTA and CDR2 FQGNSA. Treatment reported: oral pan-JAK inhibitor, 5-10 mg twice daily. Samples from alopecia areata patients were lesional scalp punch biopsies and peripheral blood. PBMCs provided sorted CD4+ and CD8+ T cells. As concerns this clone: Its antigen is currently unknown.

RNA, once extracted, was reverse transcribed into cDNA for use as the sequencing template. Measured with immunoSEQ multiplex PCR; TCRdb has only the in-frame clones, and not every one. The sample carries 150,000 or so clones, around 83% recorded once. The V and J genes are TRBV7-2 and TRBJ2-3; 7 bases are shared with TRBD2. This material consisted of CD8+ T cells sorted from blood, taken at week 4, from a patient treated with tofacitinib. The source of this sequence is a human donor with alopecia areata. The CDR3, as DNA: TGTGCCAGCAGCTCGACTAGCAGATATTTCACAGATACGCAGTATTTT. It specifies CASSSTSRYFTDTQYF.